A single sample is the source of the 18 T cell receptor beta chains below, sequenced in a study of shared clonotypes between healthy human individuals. In the naive CD8 group, cells lacked CD45RO and were positively selected for CCR7, so terminally differentiated effector memory CD45RA+ cells were left out. Data came from immunoSEQ multiplex PCR; TCRdb stores just in-frame clones and leaves some out. This table holds roughly 2 million clones, about 95% found once. Sequenced: naive CD8+ T cells sorted from blood. These receptor sequences come from a man aged 18 to 30 in good health.

The chain joins TRBV30 to TRBJ2-1; no definite D call. In germline, CDR1 is GTSNPN, CDR2 SVGIG (reference sequence). CDR3 length: 12 residues. The V end was cut by 3 bases, the J end by 3 bases, with 6 bases between. The CDR3 loop is CAWSENYNEQFF. CDR3 DNA: TGTGCCTGGAGCGAGAACTACAATGAGCAGTTCTTC.

The chain has TRBV27 and TRBJ1-1; D not certain. From germline, CDR1 is MNHEY and CDR2 SMNVEV (reference sequence). V gave up 6 bases and J gave up 0 bases, with 14 bases separating them. The CDR3 is made up of 15 amino acids. CDR3 bases: TGTGCCAGCAGGCCCAGGTCCGACATGAACACTGAAGCTTTCTTT. Translation: CASRPRSDMNTEAFF.

Comment on this clone: Additional DNA sequences in this sample encode the identical CDR3. This sequence joins TRBV7-2 and TRBJ2-1, with D perhaps matching TRBD1 or TRBD2 (5 bases each). The V end lost 1 base, the J end lost 6 bases, and 16 bases lay between the germline ends. The CDR3 length is 16 residues. Germline CDR1 reads SGHTA; CDR2 reads FQGNSA. Here the CDR3 reads CASSLVPGLAVNEQFF. CDR3 DNA sequence: TGTGCCAGCAGCTTAGTGCCGGGGCTAGCAGTCAATGAGCAGTTCTTC.

The chain links TRBV15 to TRBJ2-1; TRBD2 is a possible D gene (5 bases). The ends were cut back, 0 bases at V and 5 bases at J, with 20 bases in the middle. The CDR3 spans 18 residues. Germline-derived CDR1 and CDR2 are LNHNV and YYDKDF (reference sequence). The CDR3 region has the DNA TGTGCCACCAGCAGAGATTGGACGGGAATCCTCCTGGACAATGAGCAGTTCTTC. Its protein product is CATSRDWTGILLDNEQFF. The whole variable domain, remainder taken from reference TRBV15 and TRBJ2-1, is DAMVIQNPRYQVTQFGKPVTLSCSQTLNHNVMYWYQQKSSQAPKLLFHYYDKDFNNEADTPDNFQSRRPNTSFCFLDIRSPGLGDTAMYLCATSRDWTGILLDNEQFFGPGTRLTVL.

The chain links TRBV6-1 to TRBJ1-1, with 7 bases that match TRBD1. Losses at the gene ends were 2 bases for V and 1 base for J; bases not matched to a gene: 4. This CDR3 region has 15 residues. CDR1 is MNHNS and CDR2 is SASEGT in the germline V gene. In nucleotides, the CDR3 is TGTGCCAGCAGTGAATGGCGGACAGGGAACACTGAAGCTTTCTTT. This codes for CASSEWRTGNTEAFF.

The genes are TRBV2 and TRBJ1-1; 8 nucleotides match TRBD1. CDR1 is SNHLY, CDR2 FYNNEI, per germline. The CDR3 loop spans 20 amino acids. V shed 4 bases, J shed 2 bases, and the junction held 21 bases outside the gene matches. CDR3 loop: CASSASPTDRDFLKNTEAFF. CDR3 coding DNA: TGTGCCAGCAGTGCTAGTCCCACGGACAGGGACTTCCTCAAAAACACTGAAGCTTTCTTT.

The sample holds one count of this clone. This chain uses TRBV7-9 with TRBJ1-6; D gene uncertain. The V gene lost 5 bases and the J gene lost 9 bases, with 17 bases spanning the gap. CDR3 length equals 15 residues. The germline CDR1 and CDR2 sequences are SEHNR and FQNEAQ (reference sequence). The DNA of the CDR3 is TGTGCCAGCAGCCCACAAGCGCCGAGAAGTTCACCCCTCCACTTT. Amino acids: CASSPQAPRSSPLHF.

The chain links TRBV5-6 to TRBJ2-2; D remains unclear. The CDR3 extends over 14 amino acids. Germline V gene lookup returns CDR1 SGHDT and CDR2 YYEEEE. V was pared by 0 bases and J by 4 bases, with 7 bases between. The CDR3 sequence: CASSLARGTGELFF. In nucleotides, the CDR3 is TGTGCCAGCAGCTTGGCCAGAGGCACCGGGGAGCTGTTTTTT.

In DNA form, the CDR3 reads TGCGCCAGCAGTGGGTTTGGGGGGCGCCCCTCCTATAATTCACCCCTCCACTTT. Translating gives CASSGFGGRPSYNSPLHF. This rearrangement joins TRBV10-2 to TRBJ1-6, with a tentative D call TRBD1 (6 bases). The V gene lost 4 bases and the J gene lost 0 bases, with 16 bases spanning the gap. The CDR3 is 18 residues long. Germline lookup yields CDR1 WSHSY and CDR2 SAAADI.

The rearrangement joins TRBV19 to TRBJ2-7; 7 bases are shared with TRBD1. Per the germline V gene, CDR1 is LNHDA and CDR2 is SQIVND (reference sequence). CDR3 length: 13 residues. V lost 5 bases and J lost 4; bases outside the gene matches: 5. The DNA for the CDR3 is TGTGCCAGTAGTTCGACAGGGTTGTACGAGCAGTACTTC. Amino acids: CASSSTGLYEQYF.

This clone appeared once. The genes are TRBV7-9 and TRBJ2-2; D possibly corresponds to TRBD1 (5 bases). CDR1 and CDR2 (germline): SEHNR, FQNEAQ (reference sequence). The CDR3 is 16 residues long. The V and J ends lost 2 bases and 1 base respectively, with 11 bases between them. The CDR3 DNA reads as TGTGCCAGCAGCTTATTTCCAGGGCTGAACACCGGGGAGCTGTTTTTT. Encoded protein: CASSLFPGLNTGELFF.

The chain couples TRBV10-2 to TRBJ1-2, with a weak D call TRBD1 (5 bases). V lost 7 bases to trimming and J lost 4 bases, with 13 bases between them. Germline V gives CDR1 WSHSY, CDR2 SAAADI. This CDR3 spans 13 amino acids. CDR3 in DNA: TGCGCCAGCACGTCAGGGAGTTTCTATGGCTACACCTTC. Encoded protein: CASTSGSFYGYTF.

The V and J genes are TRBV10-1 and TRBJ2-5; 10 positions agree with TRBD2. The J call may be faulty, since TRBJ2-7 better matches the DNA end. Germline lookup yields CDR1 WNHNN and CDR2 SYGVQD (reference sequence). The CDR3 sequence is 15 residues long. CDR3 sequence reads: CASSEGASGRDEQYF. In DNA, the CDR3 is TGCGCCAGCAGTGAGGGGGCTAGCGGGAGAGACGAGCAGTACTTC.

Only one count was recorded for this clone. V and J are TRBV19 and TRBJ2-1; D remains ambiguous. The germline gives CDR1 LNHDA, CDR2 SQIVND (reference sequence). This CDR3 has 14 amino acids. Trimming took off 5 bases at V and 5 bases at J, with 13 bases between the two ends. The CDR3 protein is CASSGSARHNEQFF. CDR3 nucleotides: TGTGCCAGTAGTGGGTCGGCGAGACACAATGAGCAGTTCTTC. The complete variable domain, with remaining parts taken from reference TRBV19 and TRBJ2-1, reads DGGITQSPKYLFRKEGQNVTLSCEQNLNHDAMYWYRQDPGQGLRLIYYSQIVNDFQKGDIAEGYSVSREKKESFPLTVTSAQKNPTAFYLCASSGSARHNEQFFGPGTRLTVL.

The chain combines TRBV28 with TRBJ2-5; D is possibly TRBD1 (6 bases). CDR1 MDHEN and CDR2 SYDVKM come from the germline V gene. V was shortened by 3 bases and J by 7 bases, with 15 bases between the two germline ends. The length of the CDR3 is 14 residues. CDR3 region: CASSFVDSSRTQYF. The CDR3 DNA is TGTGCCAGCAGTTTCGTGGACAGTTCGAGGACCCAGTACTTC.

The chain uses TRBV7-6 and TRBJ1-4, with D tentatively TRBD1 (5 bases). Trimming shortened V by 2 bases and J by 2 bases, and 9 bases separated the two germline ends. The germline CDR1 and CDR2 sequences are SGHVS and FNYEAQ. CDR3 size: 15 residues. The CDR3 nucleotides are TGTGCCAGCAGCTTAAGTTGGGGGACTAATGAAAAACTGTTTTTT. Its translation: CASSLSWGTNEKLFF.

This clone is a singleton in its sample. J is TRBJ2-7 and V is TRBV2, with TRBD1 matching over 7 bases. V shed 5 bases and J 4 bases; nucleotides not matched to a gene: 11. This CDR3 contains 15 residues. Germline values: CDR1 SNHLY, CDR2 FYNNEI. The CDR3 reads CASSTGTEDLYEQYF. The CDR3 nucleotides read TGTGCCAGCAGTACCGGGACAGAGGATTTGTACGAGCAGTACTTC.

This chain uses TRBV7-9 with TRBJ2-7; perhaps TRBD2 as D (6 bases). V dropped 5 bases and J dropped 3 bases, with 14 bases sitting between them. The CDR3 covers 14 residues. Germline CDR1 is SEHNR and CDR2 is FQNEAQ (reference sequence). CDR3 coding DNA: TGTGCCAGCAGCCCCCCGGGGGTCCTCTACGAGCAGTACTTC. Translating gives CASSPPGVLYEQYF.